This paragraph covers one T cell receptor (beta chain) sequence. Its specificity is unknown. The CDR3 extends over 19 amino acids. In germline, CDR1 is SGHVS, CDR2 FQNEAQ. V lost 3 bases to trimming and J lost 0 bases; unmatched junction nucleotides: 10. The PCR made use of 60 Vbeta and 13 Jbeta primers. The method was immunoSEQ multiplex PCR; TCRdb's version includes in-frame clones alone and lacks a portion of them. The sample lists about 200,000 clones; roughly 85% were seen once. This specimen belongs to a study of cytomegalovirus exposure and HLA in healthy donors. Study background: Prior work identified 95 million to 120 million unique TCR beta sequences in around 170 million T cells.

Study-level points and caveats: Most TCRs appeared rarely, but some public TCRs recurred in many donors. Owing to their indistinguishability, certain V segments, notably TRBV6-2 and TRBV6-3, were excluded. CMV serostatus alone was available as immune exposure information.

Sequenced sample: PBMCs. The sequence derives from a woman in her 30s in good health and CMV-seropositive. The chain recombines TRBV7-8 with TRBJ2-1, with 11 bases fitting TRBD2. The CDR3: CASSLLLAGGLSSYNEQFF. The CDR3 DNA is TGTGCCAGCAGCTTGTTGCTAGCGGGGGGCTTAAGCTCCTACAATGAGCAGTTCTTC.